What follows are 23 T cell receptor beta chains derived from one specimen sequenced in a study of cytomegalovirus exposure and HLA in healthy donors. The PCR made use of 60 Vbeta and 13 Jbeta primers. The protocol was immunoSEQ multiplex PCR, while the TCRdb copy is restricted to in-frame clones and leaves out a portion. The sample lists 95,000 to 150,000 clones, 15% seen once, with roughly 2% in the top ten. Sequenced material: PBMCs. The receptors here all came from a woman aged 18-29 years in good health and CMV-seronegative.

This chain connects TRBV6-5 to TRBJ2-7, with D uncertain. V lost 0 bases and J lost 6, with 3 bases in between. Germline CDR1 reads MNHEY; CDR2 reads SVGAGI. The CDR3 loop spans 11 amino acids. CDR3 nucleotide sequence: TGTGCCAGCAGTTACTCTCGCGAGCAGTACTTC. This encodes CASSYSREQYF.

As to this clone: The sample carries other DNA sequences with the same CDR3. The chain uses TRBV5-4 and TRBJ1-1; D gene ambiguous. Germline CDR1 SGHNT, CDR2 YYREEE (reference sequence). Trimming shortened V by 4 bases and J by 6 bases, and 10 bases separated the two germline ends. The CDR3 length is 12 residues. The DNA for the CDR3 is TGTGCCAGCAGCCGCGTAAGCGCTGAAGCTTTCTTT. It yields the protein CASSRVSAEAFF.

This rearrangement joins TRBV28 to TRBJ1-6; 9 nucleotides agree with TRBD1. V gave up 10 bases and J gave up 10 bases; unmatched junction bases: 14. Germline V CDR1 and CDR2: MDHEN, SYDVKM. This CDR3 comprises 15 residues. The CDR3 loop reads CATRESGTGRSPLHF. The CDR3 coding sequence is TGTGCCACCCGAGAAAGCGGGACAGGGCGGTCACCCCTCCACTTT.

The rearrangement joins TRBV7-7 to TRBJ2-3; 16 bases fit TRBD2. Trimming removed 4 bases from V and 3 bases from J; junction bases left unmatched: 13. The germline V gene has CDR1 SSHAT and CDR2 FNYEAQ (reference sequence). This CDR3 has 20 amino acids. The CDR3 reads CASSSTTPGLAGGVTDTQYF. The CDR3 coding sequence is TGTGCCAGCAGCTCGACAACACCGGGACTAGCGGGGGGGGTGACAGATACGCAGTATTTT. The full variable domain, its missing parts supplied by reference TRBV7-7 and TRBJ2-3, is GAGVSQSPRYKVTKRGQDVTLRCDPISSHATLYWYQQALGQGPEFLTYFNYEAQPDKSGLPSDRFSAERPEGSISTLTIQRTEQRDSAMYRCASSSTTPGLAGGVTDTQYFGPGTRLTVL.

This clone came up a few times. This CDR3 is also generated by other DNA sequences in the sample. The J gene is TRBJ2-7, the V gene TRBV2, with 7 bases matching TRBD1. V dropped 10 bases and J dropped 0; count of bases not matched to a gene: 12. The germline V gene has CDR1 SNHLY and CDR2 FYNNEI. The CDR3 loop spans 15 amino acids. CDR3 loop: CATQPPTGHSYEQYF. The CDR3 DNA sequence: TGTGCCACCCAGCCCCCGACAGGGCACTCCTACGAGCAGTACTTC.

Only a few counts were recorded for this clone. The V and J genes are TRBV28 and TRBJ1-2, with TRBD1 as a possible D gene (6 bases). Trimming removed 2 bases at V and 3 bases at J, with 7 bases between. The germline V gene encodes CDR1 MDHEN and CDR2 SYDVKM. CDR3 length equals 13 residues. CDR3 loop: CASSLAGDYGYTF. In DNA, the CDR3 is TGTGCCAGCAGTTTAGCAGGGGACTATGGCTACACCTTC.

V and J are TRBV6-1 and TRBJ1-2, with 7 bases matching TRBD1. With V trimmed by 2 bases and J by 2 bases, 5 bases remained unmatched. This CDR3 has 15 residues. Germline V gene sequence: CDR1 MNHNS, CDR2 SASEGT. CDR3 in amino acids: CASSEPGQLNYGYTF. DNA for the CDR3: TGTGCCAGCAGTGAACCGGGACAGCTAAACTATGGCTACACCTTC.

The gene calls are TRBV19 and TRBJ2-5; a weak D match, TRBD2 (5 bases). Germline-derived CDR1 and CDR2 are LNHDA and SQIVND (reference sequence). CDR3 size: 13 residues. V lost 5 bases and J lost 5, with 12 bases in between. The CDR3, as DNA: TGTGCCAGTAGTCAGAAGGGCGGGGAGACCCAGTACTTC. As protein: CASSQKGGETQYF.

To note about this clone: Since no conserved phenylalanine or tryptophan closes the CDR3, a read error is the likely cause. The V call is TRBV5-4, the J call TRBJ2-2; 8 nucleotides match TRBD1. The CDR3 has 14 amino acids. The V and J ends lost 8 bases and 1 base, in that order; junction bases with no gene match: 4. Germline V gene lookup returns CDR1 SGHNT and CDR2 YYREEE (reference sequence). This CDR3 reads CASSDRGNTGELFV. CDR3 DNA sequence: TGTGCCAGTTCTGACAGGGGGAACACCGGGGAGCTGTTTGTT.

This clone turned up a few times. At the DNA level, this CDR3 is encoded by other sequences in the same sample as well. J is TRBJ1-2 and V is TRBV5-1; TRBD1 is a possible D gene (5 bases). Trimming cost V 0 bases and J 1 base, with 7 bases left between them. This CDR3 region has 14 residues. Germline loops: CDR1 SGHRS, CDR2 YFSETQ. As DNA, the CDR3 is TGCGCCAGCAGCTTGGGGCAGGGTAACTATGGCTACACCTTC. It is translated as CASSLGQGNYGYTF.

This chain joins TRBV7-2 and TRBJ2-5; 13 bases fit TRBD2. The CDR3 is 16 amino acids. J was trimmed by 2 bases and V by 3 bases; bases with no gene match: 3. The germline V gene encodes CDR1 SGHTA and CDR2 FQGNSA. CDR3 amino acids: CASSLRLAGGQETQYF. CDR3 nucleotide sequence: TGTGCCAGCAGCTTGCGACTAGCGGGGGGTCAAGAGACCCAGTACTTC.

This clone was observed a few times. The chain joins TRBV7-2 to TRBJ2-2, with D possibly TRBD2 on 6 matching bases. Germline CDR1 and CDR2: SGHTA and FQGNSA. The CDR3 sequence is 15 residues long. Trimming took 3 bases from V and 0 from J, leaving 8 bases between them. CDR3 sequence (DNA): TGTGCCAGCAGCTTCGGGGGTTCGAACACCGGGGAGCTGTTTTTT. Amino acids: CASSFGGSNTGELFF.

This clone came up a few times. The J gene is TRBJ1-2, the V gene TRBV18; 11 bases map to TRBD1. With 6 bases clipped from V and 3 bases from J, the junction kept 12 bases outside the gene matches. This CDR3 has 17 amino acids. The germline CDR1 and CDR2 sequences are KGHSH and LQKENI. DNA of the CDR3: TGTGCCAGCTCCCCCTCGGACAGGGGGCCGGTGGACTATGGCTACACCTTC. Amino acid sequence: CASSPSDRGPVDYGYTF.

The chain has TRBV19 and TRBJ2-5, with 12 bases fitting TRBD2. CDR3 length: 15 amino acids. Germline V gene sequence: CDR1 LNHDA, CDR2 SQIVND (reference sequence). V dropped 6 bases and J dropped 5; count of bases not matched to a gene: 7. CDR3 region: CASSILAGGLETQYF. As DNA, the CDR3 is TGTGCCAGTAGCATACTAGCGGGGGGCCTGGAGACCCAGTACTTC.

Only a few counts were recorded for this clone. This chain uses TRBV30 with TRBJ2-1; TRBD1 is a possible D gene (5 bases). The CDR3 extends over 14 amino acids. Germline lookup yields CDR1 GTSNPN and CDR2 SVGIG (reference sequence). Trimming removed 3 bases from V and 1 base from J, with 10 bases in between. The DNA of the CDR3 is TGTGCCTGGAGAAGGGGCGGATCCTACAATGAGCAGTTCTTC. Its protein is CAWRRGGSYNEQFF.

Only a few counts were recorded for this clone. This chain joins TRBV6-5 and TRBJ1-5; 7 bases match TRBD1. CDR3 length equals 13 residues. The V segment lost 7 bases and the J segment 5 bases; nucleotides outside the gene matches: 5. Germline-derived CDR1 and CDR2 are MNHEY and SVGAGI. CDR3 sequence: CASIVTGYQPQHF. DNA for the CDR3: TGTGCCAGCATTGTGACAGGGTATCAGCCCCAGCATTTT.

In this sample, this clone turned up a few times. The gene calls are TRBV5-8 and TRBJ2-7, with a tentative D call TRBD1 (6 bases). The CDR3 runs 13 residues. Trimming left V 3 bases short and J 3 bases short, with 10 bases between. Germline CDR1 is SGHTS and CDR2 is YDEGEE. The CDR3 DNA follows: TGTGCCAGCAGCTCCAGGGGAGTCTACGAGCAGTACTTC. It codes for CASSSRGVYEQYF.

This clone has just a few counts. The gene calls are TRBV29-1 and TRBJ1-1, with TRBD1 matching over 8 bases. CDR1 and CDR2 (germline): SQVTM, ANQGSEA. The CDR3 runs to 16 residues. V lost 2 bases to trimming and J lost 5 bases; unmatched junction nucleotides: 13. CDR3 sequence: CSVEQGAGAPGTEAFF. The DNA of the CDR3 is TGCAGCGTTGAACAGGGGGCAGGGGCCCCTGGAACTGAAGCTTTCTTT.

This chain links TRBV27 with TRBJ2-3; 14 bases map to TRBD2. The CDR3 is made up of 15 amino acids. Germline CDR1 MNHEY, CDR2 SMNVEV (reference sequence). V lost 4 bases and J lost 9; bases outside the gene matches: 6. The CDR3 loop reads CASSSMGLAGETQYF. The CDR3 coding sequence is TGTGCCAGCAGTTCGATGGGACTAGCGGGGGAAACGCAGTATTTT.

CDR3 in amino acids: CASSSSGGRGDNEQFF. The CDR3 coding sequence is TGTGCCAGCAGTTCGAGCGGCGGGAGGGGTGACAATGAGCAGTTCTTC. The genes are TRBV27 and TRBJ2-1, with 9 nucleotides matching TRBD2. V shed 4 bases and J 5 bases; nucleotides not matched to a gene: 9. The germline CDR1 and CDR2 sequences are MNHEY and SMNVEV (reference sequence). This CDR3 is 16 amino acids long.

V and J are TRBV28 and TRBJ2-5; 12 bases match TRBD2. Germline V CDR1 and CDR2: MDHEN, SYDVKM. The CDR3 consists of 16 residues. V was clipped by 2 bases and J by 5 bases; unmatched bases: 6. The chain's CDR3 is CASSLHRLAGAETQYF. CDR3 bases: TGTGCCAGCAGTTTACACCGACTAGCGGGAGCTGAGACCCAGTACTTC.

This clone was seen a few times. The chain joins TRBV2 to TRBJ1-2; the match to TRBD1 covers 11 bases. The trim removed 6 bases at V and 5 bases at J, leaving 8 bases unmatched. Germline-derived CDR1 and CDR2 are SNHLY and FYNNEI. The CDR3 extends over 15 amino acids. The CDR3 nucleotides are TGTGCCAGCAGCCGGGACAGGGGGGTAGAGTATGGCTACACCTTC. It translates to CASSRDRGVEYGYTF.

The CDR3 sequence: CASSLIPGQYNSPLHF. DNA for the CDR3: TGTGCCAGCAGTTTGATCCCGGGACAGTATAATTCACCCCTCCACTTT. The chain carries TRBV28 and TRBJ1-6, with 7 bases identical to TRBD1. Germline values: CDR1 MDHEN, CDR2 SYDVKM. The CDR3 is made up of 16 amino acids. V lost 3 bases, J lost 4 bases, and 6 bases stayed unmatched.